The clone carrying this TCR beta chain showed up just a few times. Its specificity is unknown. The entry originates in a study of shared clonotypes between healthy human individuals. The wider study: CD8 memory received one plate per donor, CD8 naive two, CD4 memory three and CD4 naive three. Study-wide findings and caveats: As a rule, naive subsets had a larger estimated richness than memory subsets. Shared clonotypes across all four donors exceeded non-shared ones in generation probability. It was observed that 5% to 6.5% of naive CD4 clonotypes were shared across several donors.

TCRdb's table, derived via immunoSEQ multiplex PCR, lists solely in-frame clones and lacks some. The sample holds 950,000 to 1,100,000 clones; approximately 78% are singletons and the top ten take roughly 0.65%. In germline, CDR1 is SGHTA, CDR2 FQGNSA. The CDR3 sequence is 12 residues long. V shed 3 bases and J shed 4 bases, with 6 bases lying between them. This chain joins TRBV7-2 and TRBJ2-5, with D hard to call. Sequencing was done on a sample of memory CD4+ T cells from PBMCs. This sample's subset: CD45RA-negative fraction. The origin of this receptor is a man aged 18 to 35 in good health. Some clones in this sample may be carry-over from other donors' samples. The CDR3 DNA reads TGTGCCAGCAGCTTTAGTTCAGAGACCCAGTACTTC. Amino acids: CASSFSSETQYF. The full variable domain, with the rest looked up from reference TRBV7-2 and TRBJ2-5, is GAGVSQSPSNKVTEKGKDVELRCDPISGHTALYWYRQSLGQGLEFLIYFQGNSAPDKSGLPSDRFSAERTGGSVSTLTIQRTQQEDSAVYLCASSFSSETQYFGPGTRLLVL.